Below, 11 T cell receptor beta chains from the same sample are listed, as sequenced in a study of patients and donors after allogeneic stem cell transplantation. A single record per CDR3 protein comes from TCRdb applying MiXCR to the RT-PCR reads. The table shows some 200,000 distinct CDR3 sequences, with about 40% occurring only once. Sequenced input: blood, either unsorted or a sorted T cell fraction (not recorded which). The origin of the receptors is a human donor who was either an allogeneic HSCT recipient or a stem cell or donor lymphocyte infusion donor (not recorded which). It is not recorded whose cells these are; they may come from a transplant donor.

The rearrangement uses TRBV5-1 and TRBJ1-1, with D maybe TRBD1 (5 bases). Deletions cut 2 bases from V and 0 bases from J, with 8 bases between. Germline CDR1 is SGHRS and CDR2 is YFSETQ. This CDR3 is 14 amino acids long. The CDR3 loop is CASSFRGLNTEAFF. Here the CDR3 DNA reads TGCGCCAGCAGCTTCCGGGGCCTGAACACTGAAGCTTTCTTT.

The chain is built from TRBV12-3 or TRBV12-4 and TRBJ1-1; TRBD1 might be the D (6 bases). The CDR3 covers 15 residues. V shed 5 bases and J shed 0 bases, with 13 bases lying between them. CDR3 region: CASSPIRTVNTEAFF. CDR3 sequence (DNA): TGTGCCAGCAGTCCCATCCGGACAGTGAACACTGAAGCTTTCTTT.

This rearrangement joins TRBV7-9 to TRBJ2-5, with D hard to call. The V and J ends lost 2 bases and 1 base respectively, with 14 bases between them. This CDR3 region has 16 residues. Looked up from germline, CDR1 is SEHNR and CDR2 is FQNEAQ (reference sequence). Written as DNA, the CDR3 is TGTGCCAGCAGCTTACCCGCCACAGAGTCCCAAGAGACCCAGTACTTC. As protein: CASSLPATESQETQYF.

This clonotype came up a few times. The DNA for the CDR3 is TGTGCCAGCAGGAGGACAGGGGGCGGCGGCTACACCTTC. The encoded protein is CASRRTGGGGYTF. This chain connects TRBV11-1 to TRBJ1-2; 11 nucleotides align to TRBD1. V lost 6 bases, J lost 8 bases, and 5 bases stayed unmatched. This CDR3 region has 13 residues. Germline V gene data show CDR1 as SGHAT and CDR2 as FQDESV (reference sequence).

There are a few counts of this clonotype. This chain uses TRBV6-6 with TRBJ1-5, with 7 bases aligning to TRBD1. CDR1 and CDR2 from the germline V gene are MNHNY and SVGAGI (reference sequence). V trimming: 2 bases; J trimming: 2 bases; junction bases outside the gene matches: 6. This CDR3 comprises 16 residues. This chain's CDR3 is CASSYAGGLGNQPQHF. The CDR3 DNA sequence: TGTGCCAGCAGTTACGCAGGGGGGTTGGGCAATCAGCCCCAGCATTTT.

V is TRBV4-3 and J is TRBJ1-4, with D possibly TRBD1 on 5 matching bases. The CDR3 loop spans 14 amino acids. Deletions cut 1 base from V and 4 bases from J, with 7 bases between. Germline values: CDR1 LGHNA, CDR2 YSLEER. The CDR3 spells CASSQGQINEKLFF. For the CDR3, the DNA is TGCGCCAGCAGCCAAGGACAGATTAATGAAAAACTGTTTTTT.

The chain employs TRBV12-3 or TRBV12-4 and TRBJ1-3; TRBD1 might be the D (6 bases). There are 16 residues in the CDR3. Deletions cut 4 bases from V and 0 bases from J, with 13 bases between. CDR3 protein: CASSSTGGLSGNTIYF. The DNA for the CDR3 is TGTGCCAGCAGTTCCACGGGGGGGCTCTCTGGAAACACCATATATTTT.

On this clonotype: Compared with germline, one end of the junction differs, possibly owing to a read error. Here the CDR3 DNA reads TGCGCCGGCAGCCCACAGACAGGGAGCAATCAGCCCCAGCATTTT. Translated, it gives CAGSPQTGSNQPQHF. This chain connects TRBV5-1 to TRBJ1-5, with TRBD1 matching 7 bases. The CDR3 sequence is 15 residues long. Germline assignment: CDR1 SGHRS and CDR2 YFSETQ.

This chain joins TRBV12-3 or TRBV12-4 and TRBJ2-2; D possibly corresponds to TRBD2 (6 bases). Deletions cut 1 base from V and 5 bases from J, with 8 bases between. The CDR3 sequence is 14 residues long. This CDR3 is CASSLGSGTGELFF. Here the CDR3 DNA reads TGTGCCAGCAGTTTAGGGAGCGGGACCGGGGAGCTGTTTTTT.

The V call is TRBV15, the J call TRBJ1-1; 8 bases are a match to TRBD1. CDR3 length equals 16 residues. Germline V gene sequence: CDR1 LNHNV, CDR2 YYDKDF (reference sequence). V was pared by 2 bases and J by 3 bases, with 8 bases of the junction left unmatched. CDR3 DNA: TGTGCCACCAGCAGATTTACAGGGGGAAGGGACACTGAAGCTTTCTTT. Encoded protein: CATSRFTGGRDTEAFF. Complete variable domain (other parts from reference TRBV15 and TRBJ1-1): DAMVIQNPRYQVTQFGKPVTLSCSQTLNHNVMYWYQQKSSQAPKLLFHYYDKDFNNEADTPDNFQSRRPNTSFCFLDIRSPGLGDTAMYLCATSRFTGGRDTEAFFGQGTRLTVV.

The J gene is TRBJ2-1, the V gene TRBV20-1, with 8 bases lining up with TRBD2. This CDR3 contains 15 residues. Germline-derived CDR1 and CDR2 are DFQATT and SNEGSKA (reference sequence). The junction had 12 bases not matched to a gene; V was cut back by 6 bases and J by 5 bases. In DNA form, the CDR3 reads TGCAGTGCCTACTTCTCGGGACTAGATCACAATGAGCAGTTCTTC. Translation: CSAYFSGLDHNEQFF.